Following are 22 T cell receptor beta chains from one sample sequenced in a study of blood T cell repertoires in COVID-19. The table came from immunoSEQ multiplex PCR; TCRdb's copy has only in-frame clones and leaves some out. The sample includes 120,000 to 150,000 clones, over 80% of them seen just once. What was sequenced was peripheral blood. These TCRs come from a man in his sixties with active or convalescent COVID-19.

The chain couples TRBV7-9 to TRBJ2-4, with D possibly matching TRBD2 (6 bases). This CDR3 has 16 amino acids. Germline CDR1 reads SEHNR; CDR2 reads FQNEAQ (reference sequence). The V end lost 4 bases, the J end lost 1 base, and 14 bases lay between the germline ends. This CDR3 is CASSSDGGEAKNIQYF. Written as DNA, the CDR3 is TGTGCCAGCAGCTCCGACGGAGGGGAGGCCAAAAACATTCAGTACTTC.

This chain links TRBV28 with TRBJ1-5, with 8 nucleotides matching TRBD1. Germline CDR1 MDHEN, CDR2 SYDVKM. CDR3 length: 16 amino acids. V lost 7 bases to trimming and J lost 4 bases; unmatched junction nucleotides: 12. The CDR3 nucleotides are TGTGCCAGCATCCCCGGTGGGACAGGACGAAATCAGCCCCAGCATTTT. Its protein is CASIPGGTGRNQPQHF.

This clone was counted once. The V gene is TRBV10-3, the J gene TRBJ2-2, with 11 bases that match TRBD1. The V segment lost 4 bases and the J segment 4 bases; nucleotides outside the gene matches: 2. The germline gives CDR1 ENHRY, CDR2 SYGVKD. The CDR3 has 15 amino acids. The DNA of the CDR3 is TGTGCCATCAGTGTTGGGACAGGGGGCACCGGGGAGCTGTTTTTT. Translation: CAISVGTGGTGELFF.

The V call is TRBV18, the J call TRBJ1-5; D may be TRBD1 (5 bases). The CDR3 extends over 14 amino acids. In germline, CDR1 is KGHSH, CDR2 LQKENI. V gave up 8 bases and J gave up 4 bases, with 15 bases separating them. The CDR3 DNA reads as TGTGCCAGCCAAGCACAGGCCCTGAATCAGCCCCAGCATTTT. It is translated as CASQAQALNQPQHF. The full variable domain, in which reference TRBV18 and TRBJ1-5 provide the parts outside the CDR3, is NAGVMQNPRHLVRRRGQEARLRCSPMKGHSHVYWYRQLPEEGLKFMVYLQKENIIDESGMPKERFSAEFPKEGPSILRIQQVVRGDSAAYFCASQAQALNQPQHFGDGTRLSIL.

CDR3 in amino acids: CASSRTSGSVTDTQYF. CDR3 sequence (DNA): TGTGCCAGCAGTCGGACTAGCGGGAGTGTAACAGATACGCAGTATTTT. The chain joins TRBV5-4 to TRBJ2-3; 13 nucleotides line up with TRBD2. The J segment lost 3 bases and the V segment lost 5 bases, leaving 6 bases of the junction unmatched. CDR1 and CDR2 (germline): SGHNT, YYREEE (reference sequence). This CDR3 has 16 amino acids. The full variable domain, in which reference TRBV5-4 and TRBJ2-3 provide the parts outside the CDR3, is ETGVTQSPTHLIKTRGQQVTLRCSSQSGHNTVSWYQQALGQGPQFIFQYYREEENGRGNFPPRFSGLQFPNYSSELNVNALELDDSALYLCASSRTSGSVTDTQYFGPGTRLTVL.

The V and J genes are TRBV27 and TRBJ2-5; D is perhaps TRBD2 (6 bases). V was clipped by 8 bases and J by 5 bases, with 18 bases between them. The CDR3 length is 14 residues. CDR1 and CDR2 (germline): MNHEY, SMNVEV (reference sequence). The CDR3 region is CASGGIEARETQYF. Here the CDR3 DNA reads TGTGCCAGCGGGGGGATCGAGGCAAGGGAGACCCAGTACTTC.

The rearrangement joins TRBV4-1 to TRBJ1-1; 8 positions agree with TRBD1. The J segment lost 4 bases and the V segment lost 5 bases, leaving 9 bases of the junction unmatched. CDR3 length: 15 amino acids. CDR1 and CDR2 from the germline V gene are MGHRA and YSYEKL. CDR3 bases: TGCGCCAGCAGCAACACAGGGGGGGTAGTCACTGAAGCTTTCTTT. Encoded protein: CASSNTGGVVTEAFF.

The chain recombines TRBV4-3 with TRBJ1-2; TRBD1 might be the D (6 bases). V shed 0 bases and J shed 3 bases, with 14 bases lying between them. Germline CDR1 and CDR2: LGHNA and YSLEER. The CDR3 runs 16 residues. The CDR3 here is CASSQDYTGRHYGYTF. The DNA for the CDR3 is TGCGCCAGCAGCCAAGATTACACAGGGAGACACTATGGCTACACCTTC.

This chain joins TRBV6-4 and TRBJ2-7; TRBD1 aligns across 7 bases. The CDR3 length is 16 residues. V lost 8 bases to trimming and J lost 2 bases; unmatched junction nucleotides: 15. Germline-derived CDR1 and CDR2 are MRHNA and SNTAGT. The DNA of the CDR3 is TGTGCCAGCTCAAACCCACGGGGACAGCGGACCTACGAGCAGTACTTC. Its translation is CASSNPRGQRTYEQYF.

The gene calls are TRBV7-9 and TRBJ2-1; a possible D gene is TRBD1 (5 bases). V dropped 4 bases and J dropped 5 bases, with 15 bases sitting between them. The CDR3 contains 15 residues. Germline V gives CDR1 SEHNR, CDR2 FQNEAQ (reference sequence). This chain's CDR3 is CASSYPLGADNEQFF. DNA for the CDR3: TGTGCCAGCAGCTACCCCCTAGGGGCAGACAATGAGCAGTTCTTC.

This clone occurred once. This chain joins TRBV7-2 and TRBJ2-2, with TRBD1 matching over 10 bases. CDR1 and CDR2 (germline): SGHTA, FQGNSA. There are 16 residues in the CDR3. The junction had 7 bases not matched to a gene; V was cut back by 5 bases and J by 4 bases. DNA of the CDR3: TGTGCCAGCAGCACAGTCGGGACAGGGGTCACCGGGGAGCTGTTTTTT. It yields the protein CASSTVGTGVTGELFF.

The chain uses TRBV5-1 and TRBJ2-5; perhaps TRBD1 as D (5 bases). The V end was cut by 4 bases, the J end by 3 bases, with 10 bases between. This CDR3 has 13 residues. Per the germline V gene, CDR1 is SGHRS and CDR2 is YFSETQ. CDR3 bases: TGCGCCAGCAGCAATGACAGAAAAGAGACCCAGTACTTC. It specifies CASSNDRKETQYF. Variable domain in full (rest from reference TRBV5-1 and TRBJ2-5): KAGVTQTPRYLIKTRGQQVTLSCSPISGHRSVSWYQQTPGQGLQFLFEYFSETQRNKGNFPGRFSGRQFSNSRSEMNVSTLELGDSALYLCASSNDRKETQYFGPGTRLLVL.

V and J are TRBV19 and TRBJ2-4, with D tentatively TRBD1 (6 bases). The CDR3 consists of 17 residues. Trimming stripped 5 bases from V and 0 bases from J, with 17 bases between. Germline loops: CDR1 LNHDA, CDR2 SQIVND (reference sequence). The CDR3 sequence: CASSPPPDSLAKNIQYF. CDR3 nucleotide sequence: TGTGCCAGTAGTCCACCACCGGACAGTCTAGCCAAAAACATTCAGTACTTC.

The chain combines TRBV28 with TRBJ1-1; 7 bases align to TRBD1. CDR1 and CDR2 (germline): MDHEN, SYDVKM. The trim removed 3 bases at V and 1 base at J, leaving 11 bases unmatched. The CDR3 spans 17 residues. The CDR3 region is CASSFEGRGKGNTEAFF. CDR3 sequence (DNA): TGTGCCAGCAGTTTTGAGGGCAGGGGGAAAGGGAACACTGAAGCTTTCTTT.

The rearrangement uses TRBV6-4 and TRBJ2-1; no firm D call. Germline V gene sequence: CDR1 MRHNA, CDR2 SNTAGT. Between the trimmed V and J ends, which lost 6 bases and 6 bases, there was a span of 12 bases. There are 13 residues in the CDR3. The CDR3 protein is CASSDRESNEQFF. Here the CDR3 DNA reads TGTGCCAGCAGCGACCGAGAGAGCAATGAGCAGTTCTTC.

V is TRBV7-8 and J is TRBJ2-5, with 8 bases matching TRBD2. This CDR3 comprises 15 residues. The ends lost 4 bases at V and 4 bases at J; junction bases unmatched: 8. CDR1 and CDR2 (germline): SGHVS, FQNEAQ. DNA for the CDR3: TGTGCCAGCAGCTCCATACTAGCGGCACTAGAGACCCAGTACTTC. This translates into CASSSILAALETQYF.

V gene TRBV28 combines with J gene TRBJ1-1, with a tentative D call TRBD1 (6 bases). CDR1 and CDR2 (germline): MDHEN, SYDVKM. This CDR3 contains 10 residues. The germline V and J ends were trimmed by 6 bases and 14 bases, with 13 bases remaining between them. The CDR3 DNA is TGTGCCAGCAGCACAGGGAGGGACTTCTTT. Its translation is CASSTGRDFF.

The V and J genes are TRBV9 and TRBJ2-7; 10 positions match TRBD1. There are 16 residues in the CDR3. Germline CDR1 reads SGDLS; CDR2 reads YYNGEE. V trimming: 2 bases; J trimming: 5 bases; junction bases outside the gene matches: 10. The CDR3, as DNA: TGTGCCAGCAGCGTGGGGACAGGGGCCCAAACAAACGAGCAGTACTTC. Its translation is CASSVGTGAQTNEQYF. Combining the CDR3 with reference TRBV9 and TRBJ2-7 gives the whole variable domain DSGVTQTPKHLITATGQRVTLRCSPRSGDLSVYWYQQSLDQGLQFLIQYYNGEERAKGNILERFSAQQFPDLHSELNLSSLELGDSALYFCASSVGTGAQTNEQYFGPGTRLTVT.

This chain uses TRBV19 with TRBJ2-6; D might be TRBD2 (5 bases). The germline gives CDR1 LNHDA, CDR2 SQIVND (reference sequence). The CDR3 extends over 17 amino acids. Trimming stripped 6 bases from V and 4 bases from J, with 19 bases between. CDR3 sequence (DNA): TGTGCCAGTAGCAAGGCGTCGGCGGGCTGGGGGGCCAACGTCCTGACTTTC. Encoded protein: CASSKASAGWGANVLTF.

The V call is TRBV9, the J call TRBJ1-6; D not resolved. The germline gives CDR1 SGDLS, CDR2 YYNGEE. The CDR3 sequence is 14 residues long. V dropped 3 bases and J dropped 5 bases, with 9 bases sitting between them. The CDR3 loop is CASSEAGDNSPLHF. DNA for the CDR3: TGTGCCAGCAGCGAGGCCGGGGATAATTCACCCCTCCACTTT.

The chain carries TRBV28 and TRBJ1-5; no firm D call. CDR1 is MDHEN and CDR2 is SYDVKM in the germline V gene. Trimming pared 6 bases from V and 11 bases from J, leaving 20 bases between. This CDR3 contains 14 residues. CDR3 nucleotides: TGTGCCAGCAGACTCGGACGGGGTACTGGGACCCAGCATTTT. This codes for CASRLGRGTGTQHF.

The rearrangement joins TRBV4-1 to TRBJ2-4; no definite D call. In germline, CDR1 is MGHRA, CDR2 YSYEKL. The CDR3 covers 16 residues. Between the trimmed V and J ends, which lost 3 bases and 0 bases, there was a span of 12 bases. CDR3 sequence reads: CASSQSRTLAKNIQYF. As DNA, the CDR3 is TGCGCCAGCAGCCAGAGTAGAACTCTAGCCAAAAACATTCAGTACTTC.